This TCR beta chain comes out of a study of T cell responses to AZD1222 COVID-19 vaccine. About this clone itself: The antigen is unknown.

The study's findings and limits: Repertoire sampling occurred only after the peak T cell response. Regions left unmutated in variants are reportedly the target of nearly half of spike-specific TCRs. There were mostly white British donors and more females than males, and clonal diversity was possibly underestimated.

The V gene end was trimmed by 3 bases and the J gene end by 7 bases; junction bases not matched to a gene: 13. The germline CDR1 and CDR2 sequences are KGHSH and LQKENI. This CDR3 spans 17 amino acids. The table came from immunoSEQ multiplex PCR; TCRdb's copy has only in-frame clones and leaves some out. The data hold roughly 53,000 clones, with 85% observed a single time. This chain joins TRBV18 and TRBJ2-1; TRBD2 matches 9 bases. The source is an adult in good health. Sequences were derived from peripheral blood, sampled on day 0 of MenACWY control vaccination. The CDR3: CASSPFPSGGRENEQFF. CDR3 DNA: TGTGCCAGCTCACCTTTCCCCTCTGGCGGGAGGGAGAATGAGCAGTTCTTC. Supplemented by reference TRBV18 and TRBJ2-1, the full variable domain reads NAGVMQNPRHLVRRRGQEARLRCSPMKGHSHVYWYRQLPEEGLKFMVYLQKENIIDESGMPKERFSAEFPKEGPSILRIQQVVRGDSAAYFCASSPFPSGGRENEQFFGPGTRLTVL.